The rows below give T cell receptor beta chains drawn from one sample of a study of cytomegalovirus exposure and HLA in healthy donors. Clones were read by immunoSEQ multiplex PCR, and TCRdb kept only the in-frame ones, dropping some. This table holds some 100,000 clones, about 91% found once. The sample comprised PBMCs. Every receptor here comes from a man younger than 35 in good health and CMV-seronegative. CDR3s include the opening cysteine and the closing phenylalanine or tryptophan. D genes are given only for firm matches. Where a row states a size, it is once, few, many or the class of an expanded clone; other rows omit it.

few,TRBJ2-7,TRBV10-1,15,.,TGCGCCAGCAGTGAGTCGTCAGGCGATGACTACGAGCAGTACTTC,CASSESSGDDYEQYF
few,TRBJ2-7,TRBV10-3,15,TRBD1,TGTGCCATCAGTGAGTTGGGACAGGGTATCCACGAGCAGTACTTC,CAISELGQGIHEQYF
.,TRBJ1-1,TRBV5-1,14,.,TGCGCCAGCAGCGAAGGGGTCATGAACACTGAAGCTTTCTTT,CASSEGVMNTEAFF
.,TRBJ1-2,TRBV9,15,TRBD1,TGTGCCAGCAGCGTAGGTCCAGGGGGAGGCTATGGCTACACCTTC,CASSVGPGGGYGYTF
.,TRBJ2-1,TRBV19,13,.,TGTGCCAGTAGGGGACTTAACTACAATGAGCAGTTCTTC,CASRGLNYNEQFF
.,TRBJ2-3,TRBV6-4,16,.,TGTGCCAGCAGTCCTTTCGGGACATCGAGCACAGATACGCAGTATTTT,CASSPFGTSSTDTQYF
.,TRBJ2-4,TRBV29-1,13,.,TGCAGCGTGGTGGCAGAAGCCAAAAACATTCAGTACTTC,CSVVAEAKNIQYF
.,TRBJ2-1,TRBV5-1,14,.,TGCGCCAGCAGCCCCCAGACTAGTAGCGATGAGCAGTTCTTC,CASSPQTSSDEQFF
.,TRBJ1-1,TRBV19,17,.,TGTGCCAGTAGTATCTTTGGGGAGGCAGGGCGATCTACTGAAGCTTTCTTT,CASSIFGEAGRSTEAFF
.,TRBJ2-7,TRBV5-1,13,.,TGCGCCAGCAGCCCCCTGGGGCCTTACGAGCAGTACTTC,CASSPLGPYEQYF
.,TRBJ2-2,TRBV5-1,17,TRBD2,TGCGCCAGCAGCCTAGGACTAGCGGGAGGGCCCGGCGGGGAGCTGTTTTTT,CASSLGLAGGPGGELFF
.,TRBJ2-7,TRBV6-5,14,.,TGTGCCAGCAGTGAATCGACAGGCTCCTACGAGCAGTACTTC,CASSESTGSYEQYF
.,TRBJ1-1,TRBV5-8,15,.,TGTGCCAGCAGCTTGTCTGTAGGGCAGGGCACTGAAGCTTTCTTT,CASSLSVGQGTEAFF
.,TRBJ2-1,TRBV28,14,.,TGTGCCAGCAGGCCCCCAGGGGCTGTCAATGAGCAGTTCTTC,CASRPPGAVNEQFF
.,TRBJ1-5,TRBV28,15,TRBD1,TGTGCCAGCAGACATCGACAGGGGACAGGGCAGCCCCAGCATTTT,CASRHRQGTGQPQHF
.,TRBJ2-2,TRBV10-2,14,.,TGCGCCAGCACAGTTAGACTTAACACCGGGGAGCTGTTTTTT,CASTVRLNTGELFF
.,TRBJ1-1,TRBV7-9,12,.,TGTGCCAGCAGCTTAGTCCAGGAAGAAGCTTTCTTT,CASSLVQEEAFF
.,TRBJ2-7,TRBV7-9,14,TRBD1,TGTGCCAGCAGCAGATTAGGACAGGGCTACGAGCAGTACTTC,CASSRLGQGYEQYF
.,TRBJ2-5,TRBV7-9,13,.,TGTGCCAGCATGACAGGAATAAAAGAGACCCAGTACTTC,CASMTGIKETQYF
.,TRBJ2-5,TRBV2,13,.,TGTGCCAGCAACCCCGACTTCCAAGAGACCCAGTACTTC,CASNPDFQETQYF
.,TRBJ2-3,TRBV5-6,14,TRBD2,TGTGCCACCTCGGGACTAGCGGGGGCAGATACGCAGTATTTT,CATSGLAGADTQYF
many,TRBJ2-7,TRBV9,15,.,TGTGCCAGCAGCGTAGACGCAGGGTCTCCCTACGAGCAGTACTTC,CASSVDAGSPYEQYF